This TCR beta chain was sequenced in a study of cytotoxic CD8 clonotypes in ibrutinib-treated CLL. This CDR3 region has 16 residues. CDR1 is SGHNT and CDR2 is YENEEA in the germline V gene. In its sample, this clone was seen a few times. The data were produced by immunoSEQ multiplex PCR, yet TCRdb's version contains in-frame clones alone and is incomplete. Counted here are over 120,000 clones, 75% to 80% occurring once; the ten biggest clones make up around 4.9%. The sample consisted of PBMCs, taken after 24 months of ibrutinib treatment. The source is a human donor with chronic lymphocytic leukemia. V is TRBV11-3 and J is TRBJ1-6; tentatively, D is TRBD1 (6 bases). The CDR3 loop reads CASREGGRSYNSPLHF. The CDR3 DNA reads as TGTGCGTCAAGGGAGGGGGGAAGGTCCTATAATTCACCCCTCCACTTT.